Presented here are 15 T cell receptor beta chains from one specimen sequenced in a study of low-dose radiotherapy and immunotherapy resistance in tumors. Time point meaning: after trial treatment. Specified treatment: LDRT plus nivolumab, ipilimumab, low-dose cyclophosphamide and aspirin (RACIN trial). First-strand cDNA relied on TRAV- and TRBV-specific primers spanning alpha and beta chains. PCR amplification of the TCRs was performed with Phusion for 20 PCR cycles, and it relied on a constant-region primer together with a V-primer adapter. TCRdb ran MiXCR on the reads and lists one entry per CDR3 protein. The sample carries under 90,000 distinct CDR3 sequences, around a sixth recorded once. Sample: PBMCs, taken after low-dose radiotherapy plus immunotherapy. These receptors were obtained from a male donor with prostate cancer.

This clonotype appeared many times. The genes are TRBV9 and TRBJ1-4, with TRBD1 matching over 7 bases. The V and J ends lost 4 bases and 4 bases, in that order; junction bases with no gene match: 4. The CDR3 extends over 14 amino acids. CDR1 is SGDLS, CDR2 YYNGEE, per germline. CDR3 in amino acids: CASSSGTVNEKLFF. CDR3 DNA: TGTGCCAGCAGCTCCGGGACAGTTAATGAAAAACTGTTTTTT.

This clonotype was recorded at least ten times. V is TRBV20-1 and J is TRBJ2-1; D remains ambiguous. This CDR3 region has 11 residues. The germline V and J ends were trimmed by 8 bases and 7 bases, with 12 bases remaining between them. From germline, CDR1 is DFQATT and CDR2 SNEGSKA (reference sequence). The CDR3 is CSPGEGNEQFF. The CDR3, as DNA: TGCAGTCCCGGTGAAGGGAATGAGCAGTTCTTC.

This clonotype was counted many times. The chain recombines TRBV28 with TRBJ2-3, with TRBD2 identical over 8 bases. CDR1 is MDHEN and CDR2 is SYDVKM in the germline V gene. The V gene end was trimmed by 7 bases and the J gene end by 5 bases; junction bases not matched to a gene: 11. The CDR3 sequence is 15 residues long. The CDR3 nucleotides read TGTGCCAGCACCAGTCCGGGGGGGCGCGAAGATACGCAGTATTTT. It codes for CASTSPGGREDTQYF.

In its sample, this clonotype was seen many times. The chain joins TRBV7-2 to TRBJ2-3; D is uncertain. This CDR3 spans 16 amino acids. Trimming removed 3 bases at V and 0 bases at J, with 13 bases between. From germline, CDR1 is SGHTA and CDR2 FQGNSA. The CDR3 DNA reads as TGTGCCAGCAGCTTGTTCGCTCCTTCTAGCACAGATACGCAGTATTTT. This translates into CASSLFAPSSTDTQYF. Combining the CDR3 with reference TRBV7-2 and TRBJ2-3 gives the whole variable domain GAGVSQSPSNKVTEKGKDVELRCDPISGHTALYWYRQSLGQGLEFLIYFQGNSAPDKSGLPSDRFSAERTGGSVSTLTIQRTQQEDSAVYLCASSLFAPSSTDTQYFGPGTRLTVL.

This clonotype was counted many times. CDR3: CASSWTGFSYNEQFF. Here the CDR3 DNA reads TGCGCCAGCAGCTGGACAGGGTTTTCCTACAATGAGCAGTTCTTC. V usage is TRBV5-1 and J usage is TRBJ2-1, with 8 bases matching TRBD1. Germline V lookup: CDR1 SGHRS, CDR2 YFSETQ. The CDR3 spans 15 residues. The J segment lost 1 base and the V segment lost 3 bases, leaving 3 bases of the junction unmatched.

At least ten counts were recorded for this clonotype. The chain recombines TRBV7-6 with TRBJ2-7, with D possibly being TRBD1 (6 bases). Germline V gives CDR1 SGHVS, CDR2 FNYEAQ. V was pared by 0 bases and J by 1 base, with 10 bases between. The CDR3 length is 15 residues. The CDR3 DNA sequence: TGTGCCAGCAGCTTAGCTACCGGACAGTCCTACGAGCAGTACTTC. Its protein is CASSLATGQSYEQYF.

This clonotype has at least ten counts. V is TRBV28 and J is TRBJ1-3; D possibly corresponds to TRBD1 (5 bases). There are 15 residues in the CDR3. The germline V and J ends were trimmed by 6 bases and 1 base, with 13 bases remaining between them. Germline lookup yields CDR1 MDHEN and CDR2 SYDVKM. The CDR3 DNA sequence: TGTGCCAGCAGCCCCGCCGGGGGTTCTGGAAACACCATATATTTT. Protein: CASSPAGGSGNTIYF. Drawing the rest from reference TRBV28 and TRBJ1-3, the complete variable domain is DVKVTQSSRYLVKRTGEKVFLECVQDMDHENMFWYRQDPGLGLRLIYFSYDVKMKEKGDIPEGYSVSREKKERFSLILESASTNQTSMYLCASSPAGGSGNTIYFGEGSWLTVV.

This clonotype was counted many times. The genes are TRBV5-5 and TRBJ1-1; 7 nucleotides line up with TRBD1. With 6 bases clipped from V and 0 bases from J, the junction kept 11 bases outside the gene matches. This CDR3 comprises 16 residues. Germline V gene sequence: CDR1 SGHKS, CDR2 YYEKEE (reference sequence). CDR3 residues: CASNEQGPRLNTEAFF. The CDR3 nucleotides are TGTGCCAGCAACGAACAGGGGCCAAGACTGAACACTGAAGCTTTCTTT.

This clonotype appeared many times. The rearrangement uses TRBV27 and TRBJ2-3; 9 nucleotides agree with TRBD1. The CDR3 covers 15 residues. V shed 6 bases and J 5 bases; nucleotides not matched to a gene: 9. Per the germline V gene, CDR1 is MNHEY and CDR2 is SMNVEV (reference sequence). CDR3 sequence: CASSLTGGAGDTQYF. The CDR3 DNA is TGTGCCAGCAGCCTTACAGGGGGCGCGGGAGATACGCAGTATTTT.

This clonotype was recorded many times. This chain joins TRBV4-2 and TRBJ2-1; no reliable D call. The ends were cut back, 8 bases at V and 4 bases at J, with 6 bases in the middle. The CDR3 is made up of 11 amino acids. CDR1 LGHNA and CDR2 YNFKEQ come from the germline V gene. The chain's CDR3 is CASGTYNEQFF. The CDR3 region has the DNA TGTGCCAGCGGAACATACAATGAGCAGTTCTTC.

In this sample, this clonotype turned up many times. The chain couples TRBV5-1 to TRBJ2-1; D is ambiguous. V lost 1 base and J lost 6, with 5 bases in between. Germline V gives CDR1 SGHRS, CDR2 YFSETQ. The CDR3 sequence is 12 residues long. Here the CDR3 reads CASSLNSNEQFF. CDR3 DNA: TGCGCCAGCAGCTTGAACAGCAATGAGCAGTTCTTC.

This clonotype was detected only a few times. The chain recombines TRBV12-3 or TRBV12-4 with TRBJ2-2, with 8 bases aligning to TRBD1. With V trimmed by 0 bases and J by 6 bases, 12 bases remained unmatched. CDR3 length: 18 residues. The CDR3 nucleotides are TGTGCCAGCAGTTTAGCGACTCGTGGCAGGGGGCTTCCCGGGGAGCTGTTTTTT. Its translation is CASSLATRGRGLPGELFF.

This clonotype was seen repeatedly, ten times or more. The CDR3 nucleotides read TGTGCCAGCAGCTCCAGATGGGAGGGGCGAGGTGACACCGGGGAGCTGTTTTTT. Protein sequence: CASSSRWEGRGDTGELFF. The V and J genes are TRBV7-2 and TRBJ2-2; 7 bases are shared with TRBD2. Trimming cost V 4 bases and J 3 bases; bases outside gene matches: 14. Germline V lookup: CDR1 SGHTA, CDR2 FQGNSA. The CDR3 covers 18 residues.

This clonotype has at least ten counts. The CDR3 DNA sequence: TGTGCCAGTAGGTACTCGGGAGGGTCGGGGAATGAGCAGTTCTTC. Translating it yields CASRYSGGSGNEQFF. The chain couples TRBV28 to TRBJ2-1; TRBD2 matches at 8 bases. The CDR3 has 15 residues. From germline, CDR1 is MDHEN and CDR2 SYDVKM. V lost 9 bases to trimming and J lost 7 bases; unmatched junction nucleotides: 14.

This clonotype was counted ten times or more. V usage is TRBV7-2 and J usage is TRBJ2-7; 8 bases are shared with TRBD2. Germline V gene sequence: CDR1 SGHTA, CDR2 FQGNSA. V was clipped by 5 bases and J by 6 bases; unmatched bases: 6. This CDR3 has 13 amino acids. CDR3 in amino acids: CASSGWTSPEQYF. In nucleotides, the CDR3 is TGTGCCAGCAGCGGCTGGACTAGCCCCGAGCAGTACTTC.